The rows below give T cell receptor beta chains drawn from one sample of a study of blood T cell repertoires in COVID-19. The table came from immunoSEQ multiplex PCR; TCRdb's copy has only in-frame clones and leaves some out. In the table there are 100,000 to 150,000 clones, more than 70% of which are singletons. Sequenced: peripheral blood. All receptors come from a woman aged 25 to 45 who had recovered from COVID-19. The CDR3 runs from the conserved cysteine through the conserved F or W. The order of the fields is J gene, V gene, D gene, clone size, CDR3 DNA, CDR3 protein. A D gene is named only where the DNA matches it firmly. Rows may omit the clone size; those that give it use once, few, many or a size class.

TRBJ1-2,TRBV19,.,.,TGTGCCAGTAGTATCGTGGGTAGACAGCCGACATTTGGCTACACCTTC,CASSIVGRQPTFGYTF
TRBJ1-5,TRBV2,TRBD1,.,TGTGCCAGCAGTGGGGGACAGGGGAGCTTTGAGCCCCAGCATTTT,CASSGGQGSFEPQHF
TRBJ2-5,TRBV29-1,TRBD2,.,TGCAGCGGGGAGGGTTCCCAAGAGACCCAGTACTTC,CSGEGSQETQYF
TRBJ2-3,TRBV2,TRBD2,.,TGTGCCAGCAGTGAAGAACGGGGGGGCTGGAGTACGCAGTATTTT,CASSEERGGWSTQYF
TRBJ2-3,TRBV19,.,.,TGTGCCAGCTTAGAGTCCCCAGATACGCAGTATTTT,CASLESPDTQYF
TRBJ2-5,TRBV7-9,.,.,TGTGCCAGCGACAGTTTAGAGACCCAGTACTTC,CASDSLETQYF
TRBJ1-1,TRBV6-5,.,.,TGTGCCAGCCGGCCGGGGGGATTGAACACTGAAGCTTTCTTT,CASRPGGLNTEAFF
TRBJ2-1,TRBV6-4,TRBD2,.,TGTGCCAGCAGTGACTCCCTAGCGGGGGGGCTCAATGAGCAGTTCTTC,CASSDSLAGGLNEQFF
TRBJ2-1,TRBV27,TRBD2,.,TGTGCCAGCAGTTTACTAGCGGGAGTCGAGCAGTTCTTC,CASSLLAGVEQFF
TRBJ1-2,TRBV19,TRBD1,.,TGTGCCAGTAGTATCCCCCGACAGGGGTGGTATGGCTACACCTTC,CASSIPRQGWYGYTF
TRBJ2-7,TRBV5-8,.,.,TGTACTCCTACCAATCACCTCTACGAGCAGTACTTC,CTPTNHLYEQYF
TRBJ2-1,TRBV9,.,.,TGTGCCAGCACTAGGGGGGGAACCTACAATGAGCAGTTCTTC,CASTRGGTYNEQFF
TRBJ2-1,TRBV19,TRBD2,.,TGTGCCAGTACAACTAGCGGTTACAATGAGCAGTTCTTC,CASTTSGYNEQFF
TRBJ2-2,TRBV7-9,.,.,TGTGCCAGCACCCCAGAGGGCAGACTCTTATGGACCGGGGAGCTGTTTTTT,CASTPEGRLLWTGELFF
TRBJ2-7,TRBV29-1,.,.,TGCAGCGTTGGAGCCACCTCCTACGAACAGTACTTC,CSVGATSYEQYF
TRBJ2-5,TRBV7-9,TRBD2,.,TGTGCCAGCAGCTTAAACCTAGCGGGGGGCATCGGAGAGACCCAGTACTTC,CASSLNLAGGIGETQYF
TRBJ2-3,TRBV18,.,.,TGTGCCAGCTCACCACTCGGGGAAGGCCCCGGAGCAGGTACGCAGTATTTT,CASSPLGEGPGAGTQYF
TRBJ2-1,TRBV4-1,TRBD2,.,TGCGCCAGCAGCCACCCCGGGGTAGCGGGGTACAATGAGCAGTTCTTC,CASSHPGVAGYNEQFF
TRBJ2-3,TRBV7-2,.,few,TGTGCCAGCAGCTTAATAAGCGGGCTGGTTAGCACAGATACGCAGTATTTT,CASSLISGLVSTDTQYF
TRBJ1-2,TRBV5-5,.,.,TGTGCCAGCAGCACCGACAGTGGAAACTATGGCTACACCTTC,CASSTDSGNYGYTF
TRBJ1-1,TRBV9,TRBD1,.,TGTGCCAGCAGCGCACACCGGGACAGGGTTTCGACTGAAGCTTTCTTT,CASSAHRDRVSTEAFF
TRBJ1-4,TRBV7-2,.,once,TGTGCCAGCAGCTTAGCTTCGTCGGTGGGGACAGAAAAACTGTTTTTT,CASSLASSVGTEKLFF
TRBJ1-1,TRBV5-1,.,.,TGCGCCAGCAGCTTGGGGGGAGGAAACACTGAAGCTTTCTTT,CASSLGGGNTEAFF
TRBJ2-1,TRBV4-2,.,.,TGTGCCAGCAGCCAAGACGTCACTGGACTATCGAGGTACAATGAGCAGTTCTTC,CASSQDVTGLSRYNEQFF
TRBJ2-3,TRBV6-6,TRBD2,.,TGTGCCAGCAGTTACTCGGGGGGGTCCACAGATACGCAGTATTTT,CASSYSGGSTDTQYF
TRBJ2-7,TRBV27,.,once,TGTGCCAGCAGTTTATCAAGAGGGCTCGACGAGCAGTACTTC,CASSLSRGLDEQYF
TRBJ2-3,TRBV5-6,.,.,TGTGCCAGCAGCCCCGGAGGGCAGGATGGAGATACGCAGTATTTT,CASSPGGQDGDTQYF
TRBJ2-1,TRBV10-3,TRBD2,.,TGTGCCATCAGTGCGGGGGGGGCCATTATTGAGCAGTTCTTC,CAISAGGAIIEQFF
TRBJ2-4,TRBV9,.,.,TGTGCCAGCAGCGCCGAGGGGGGGTTAGCCAAAAACATTCAGTACTTC,CASSAEGGLAKNIQYF
TRBJ2-7,TRBV15,TRBD1,.,TGTGCCACCAGCAGAGATCCTCAGGGGGACGAGCAGTACTTC,CATSRDPQGDEQYF
TRBJ2-7,TRBV27,TRBD2,.,TGTGCCAGCAGTTTAAGTCTAGCGGGCTCCTACGAGCAGTACTTC,CASSLSLAGSYEQYF
TRBJ1-1,TRBV7-2,TRBD1,.,TGTGCCAGCAGCCAGACAGGGTTGGTGAACACTGAAGCTTTCTTT,CASSQTGLVNTEAFF
TRBJ1-2,TRBV12-5,.,few,TGTGCTAGTGGTTTGTCGACCTCGACAGTTGGCTACACCTTC,CASGLSTSTVGYTF
TRBJ1-2,TRBV7-3,TRBD1,once,TGTGCCAGCAGCCTCCAACAGGGGATCAACTATGGCTACACCTTC,CASSLQQGINYGYTF
TRBJ2-5,TRBV7-2,.,few,TGTGCCAGCAGCCACAGGGCAAACTCCTTCAAAGAGACCCAGTACTTC,CASSHRANSFKETQYF
TRBJ2-5,TRBV19,.,.,TGTGCCAGTAGTATTACACGGAGTTGGGAGACCCAGTACTTC,CASSITRSWETQYF